Listed below are T cell receptor beta chains from one sample, sequenced in a study of graft-versus-host responses after intestinal transplantation. Repertoires were generated with immunoSEQ multiplex PCR, while TCRdb's copy carries only in-frame clones and drops some. This table holds around 70,000 clones, about 89% found once. These TCRs' antigens remain unknown. This specimen was unstimulated CD8+ T cells sorted from spleen or lymph node cells, taken before intestinal transplant. The receptors derive from a human donor who received an intestinal transplant. Each CDR3 is given with its conserved first and last residue. A D gene is named only where the DNA matches it firmly. Clone sizes are given selectively: once, few, many, or a class where the clone is expanded.

.	TRBV6-1	TRBJ2-3	.	CASSEWAGQDTQYF
.	TRBV5-4	TRBJ2-7	.	CASSLIGGYEQYF
.	TRBV20-1	TRBJ1-1	.	CSASMRTEAFF
.	TRBV4-2	TRBJ2-3	TRBD2	CASSLSGKTDTQYF
.	TRBV4-1	TRBJ2-1	.	CASSQDLIQGNEQFF
.	TRBV27	TRBJ2-2	.	CASSSQGYTGELFF
once	TRBV7-3	TRBJ2-2	TRBD1	CASSGQGSTGELFF
.	TRBV5-1	TRBJ2-4	.	CASSPRRTLEAKNIQYF
.	TRBV2	TRBJ2-3	.	CASSEWREKTTDTQYF
.	TRBV6-6	TRBJ1-5	.	CASSHPGLHQPQHF
.	TRBV6-6	TRBJ2-1	.	CASSYISGRKQFF
.	TRBV27	TRBJ2-7	.	CASSLAASYEQYF
.	TRBV6-1	TRBJ1-2	.	CASSGFPRGNYGYTF
.	TRBV9	TRBJ2-2	.	CASSVGALRNTGELFF
.	TRBV7-9	TRBJ2-1	.	CASSPKIVSYNEQFF
.	TRBV7-6	TRBJ2-1	.	CASSRDRGNEQFF
.	TRBV29-1	TRBJ2-7	TRBD2	CSVEDRTSGVSYEQYF
.	TRBV9	TRBJ2-2	TRBD2	CASSVGSGGTGELFF
.	TRBV11-2	TRBJ2-1	.	CASSLGVAWSIHEQFF
.	TRBV6-1	TRBJ1-1	.	CASSVGGGGDGAEAFF
.	TRBV4-1	TRBJ2-7	TRBD1	CASSHQDRDYEQYF
few	TRBV29-1	TRBJ1-2	TRBD1	CSVETGVVDGYTF
.	TRBV6-1	TRBJ1-5	TRBD1	CASSEWDSSQPQHF
once	TRBV4-1	TRBJ1-1	.	CASSQGGNTEAFF
.	TRBV13	TRBJ2-5	TRBD2	CASSLRGAQYF
.	TRBV6-5	TRBJ2-2	.	CASATGRGELFF
once	TRBV9	TRBJ2-3	TRBD2	CASCSGTTDTQYF